The 17 T cell receptor beta chains presented below share a single source sample, sequenced in a study of cytomegalovirus exposure and HLA in healthy donors. Primers: 60 Vbeta forward and 13 Jbeta reverse. Some clones are missing from TCRdb's copy, which holds only in-frame ones; the method was immunoSEQ multiplex PCR. Of about 170,000 clones detected, 85% appear once; the ten largest clones hold 1%. The sequencing sample was made of PBMCs. Receptors were obtained from a boy aged 2 to 9 in good health and CMV-seronegative.

In its sample, this clone was seen once. V usage is TRBV6-1 and J usage is TRBJ1-1, with D tentatively TRBD1 (6 bases). V was trimmed by 3 bases and J by 7 bases, leaving 24 bases between them. Germline-derived CDR1 and CDR2 are MNHNS and SASEGT. This CDR3 has 17 residues. The CDR3 DNA reads as TGTGCCAGCAGTGACCCTTTTTTGGGGGGGGGCATGGATGAAGCTTTCTTT. It codes for CASSDPFLGGGMDEAFF.

V is TRBV2 and J is TRBJ2-7; 12 nucleotides line up with TRBD2. Germline V gene sequence: CDR1 SNHLY, CDR2 FYNNEI. V trimming: 6 bases; J trimming: 6 bases; junction bases outside the gene matches: 3. The CDR3 is made up of 13 amino acids. The CDR3 DNA sequence: TGTGCCAGCAGGACTAGCGGGAGTTCCGAGCAGTACTTC. This translates into CASRTSGSSEQYF.

V and J are TRBV20-1 and TRBJ2-5; no definite D call. Germline lookup yields CDR1 DFQATT and CDR2 SNEGSKA (reference sequence). Trimming left V 7 bases short and J 1 base short, with 7 bases between. There are 11 residues in the CDR3. The CDR3 reads CSGAVQETQYF. CDR3 nucleotide sequence: TGCAGTGGAGCCGTCCAAGAGACCCAGTACTTC.

This clone was counted a few times. CDR3 amino acids: CAIGGQETQYF. The CDR3 DNA is TGTGCCATCGGAGGGCAAGAGACCCAGTACTTC. The chain couples TRBV10-3 to TRBJ2-5; tentative D call: TRBD2 (6 bases). V lost 8 bases, J lost 2 bases, and 6 bases lay in between. Germline V gene data show CDR1 as ENHRY and CDR2 as SYGVKD. The length of the CDR3 is 11 residues.

This sequence joins TRBV5-1 and TRBJ1-5, with TRBD1 matching over 9 bases. This CDR3 region has 15 residues. Germline CDR1 is SGHRS and CDR2 is YFSETQ. Trimming cost V 3 bases and J 4 bases; bases outside gene matches: 5. The chain's CDR3 is CASSSGQGPNQPQHF. DNA of the CDR3: TGCGCCAGCAGCTCTGGACAGGGGCCGAATCAGCCCCAGCATTTT.

This clone has just one count. The J gene is TRBJ2-1, the V gene TRBV5-1, with 7 positions matching TRBD1. CDR1 and CDR2 from the germline V gene are SGHRS and YFSETQ. This CDR3 is built from 15 residues. V was pared by 0 bases and J by 7 bases, with 7 bases of the junction left unmatched. The CDR3 sequence: CASSLAGTATNEQFF. CDR3 DNA sequence: TGCGCCAGCAGCTTGGCCGGGACAGCGACGAATGAGCAGTTCTTC.

CDR3 sequence reads: CASSWASGRNEQFF. The CDR3 bases are TGTGCCAGCAGTTGGGCTAGCGGGAGAAATGAGCAGTTCTTC. The gene calls are TRBV28 and TRBJ2-1, with 10 bases aligning to TRBD2. Germline CDR1 is MDHEN and CDR2 is SYDVKM. This CDR3 region has 14 residues. V shed 4 bases and J 7 bases; nucleotides not matched to a gene: 4.

The gene calls are TRBV21-1 and TRBJ2-3; TRBD2 reflects the table's D call only, with no check against the DNA. TRBV21-1 is designated a pseudogene. This CDR3 has 16 residues. The DNA for the CDR3 is TGTGCCAGCAGCAATATCGCGTTGATCGCGGGAGATACGCAGTATTTT. It is translated as CASSNIALIAGDTQYF.

The gene calls are TRBV5-1 and TRBJ2-2; tentatively, D is TRBD2 (6 bases). The CDR3 is made up of 14 amino acids. The V gene lost 5 bases and the J gene lost 1 base, with 9 bases spanning the gap. Germline CDR1 reads SGHRS; CDR2 reads YFSETQ. As DNA, the CDR3 is TGCGCCAGCAGGCGGGAAGTGAACACCGGGGAGCTGTTTTTT. This codes for CASRREVNTGELFF.

The chain employs TRBV5-1 and TRBJ2-6, with 8 bases fitting TRBD1. V gave up 4 bases and J gave up 4 bases; unmatched junction bases: 10. The CDR3 consists of 17 residues. Germline CDR1 reads SGHRS; CDR2 reads YFSETQ. The CDR3 nucleotides read TGCGCCAGCAGCCCAGACCCGACAGGGGCAGGGGCCAACGTCCTGACTTTC. It specifies CASSPDPTGAGANVLTF.

This chain joins TRBV5-4 and TRBJ1-1, with a possible D match to TRBD1 (5 bases). Germline V lookup: CDR1 SGHNT, CDR2 YYREEE (reference sequence). Trimming took 0 bases from V and 9 from J, leaving 12 bases between them. The CDR3 contains 13 residues. CDR3 loop: CASSLEGQLQAFF. Written as DNA, the CDR3 is TGTGCCAGCAGCTTGGAGGGGCAGCTTCAAGCTTTCTTT.

The rearrangement links TRBV30 to TRBJ2-1; the D gene is possibly TRBD2 (5 bases). Looked up from germline, CDR1 is GTSNPN and CDR2 is SVGIG (reference sequence). The V and J ends lost 0 bases and 16 bases respectively, with 16 bases between them. The CDR3 covers 12 residues. CDR3 sequence reads: CAWSVPRAIVFF. CDR3 sequence (DNA): TGTGCCTGGAGTGTACCGAGGGCCATCGTCTTCTTC. The full variable domain, completed using reference TRBV30 and TRBJ2-1, is SQTIHQWPATLVQPVGSPLSLECTVEGTSNPNLYWYRQAAGRGLQLLFYSVGIGQISSEVPQNLSASRPQDRQFILSSKKLLLSDSGFYLCAWSVPRAIVFFGPGTRLTVL.

V is TRBV5-6 and J is TRBJ2-3; 8 nucleotides align to TRBD2. In germline, CDR1 is SGHDT, CDR2 YYEEEE. V trimming: 0 bases; J trimming: 0 bases; junction bases outside the gene matches: 3. This CDR3 spans 16 amino acids. The CDR3 DNA reads TGTGCCAGCAGCTTGGCCGGGACTAGAAGCACAGATACGCAGTATTTT. It translates to CASSLAGTRSTDTQYF. Variable domain in full (rest from reference TRBV5-6 and TRBJ2-3): DAGVTQSPTHLIKTRGQQVTLRCSPKSGHDTVSWYQQALGQGPQFIFQYYEEEERQRGNFPDRFSGHQFPNYSSELNVNALLLGDSALYLCASSLAGTRSTDTQYFGPGTRLTVL.

The chain employs TRBV19 and TRBJ2-1, with D perhaps TRBD1 (5 bases). V lost 1 base and J lost 7, with 11 bases in between. There are 14 residues in the CDR3. CDR1 and CDR2 (germline): LNHDA, SQIVND (reference sequence). The DNA for the CDR3 is TGTGCCAGTAGTATAGTTGGGCGGACAAATGAGCAGTTCTTC. Protein: CASSIVGRTNEQFF.

The V gene is TRBV2, the J gene TRBJ1-1, with TRBD1 identical over 7 bases. The V gene end was trimmed by 7 bases and the J gene end by 4 bases; junction bases not matched to a gene: 3. The CDR3 is 12 amino acids. CDR1 and CDR2 (germline): SNHLY, FYNNEI. CDR3 DNA sequence: TGTGCCAGCACGGCAGGGGGCACTGAAGCTTTCTTT. It is translated as CASTAGGTEAFF.

The rearrangement links TRBV5-6 to TRBJ1-6; the match to TRBD1 covers 9 bases. Germline-derived CDR1 and CDR2 are SGHDT and YYEEEE. The CDR3 loop spans 14 amino acids. V lost 4 bases and J lost 10; bases outside the gene matches: 6. This CDR3 is CASSLQGAGSPLHF. The CDR3 bases are TGTGCCAGCAGCCTACAGGGGGCAGGATCACCCCTCCACTTT.

The chain employs TRBV5-1 and TRBJ2-1; 10 bases align to TRBD2. The CDR3 sequence is 16 residues long. Trimming at V came to 4 bases and at J to 3 bases, leaving 7 bases not matched to a gene. Germline values: CDR1 SGHRS, CDR2 YFSETQ. CDR3 loop: CASSQTTSGYYNEQFF. The CDR3 nucleotides read TGCGCCAGCAGCCAAACGACTAGCGGGTACTACAATGAGCAGTTCTTC.